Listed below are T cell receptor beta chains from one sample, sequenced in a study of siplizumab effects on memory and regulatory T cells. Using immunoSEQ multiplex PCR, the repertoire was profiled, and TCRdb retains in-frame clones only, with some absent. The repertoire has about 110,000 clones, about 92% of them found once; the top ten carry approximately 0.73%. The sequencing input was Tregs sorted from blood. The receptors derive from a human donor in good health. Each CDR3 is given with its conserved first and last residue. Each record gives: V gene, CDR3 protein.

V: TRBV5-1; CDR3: CASSLLGYSNQPQHF
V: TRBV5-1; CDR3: CASQPSSSLTEAFF
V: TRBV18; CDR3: CASSTAAGGEYEQYF
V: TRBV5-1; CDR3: CASSPVVPSGGATGELFF
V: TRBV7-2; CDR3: CASSLVFTAGISYEQYF
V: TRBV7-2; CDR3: CAGGTAANTGELFF
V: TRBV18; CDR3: CASSPRGTGAMNTGELFF
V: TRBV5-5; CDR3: CASSRDLGGYEQYF
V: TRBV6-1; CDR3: CASSEDGGADYGYTF
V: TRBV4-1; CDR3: CASSQDFFRQGTDGYTF
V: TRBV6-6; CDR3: CATIDARDQGMGEEYF
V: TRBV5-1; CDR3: CASAAGPNSPLHF
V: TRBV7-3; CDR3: CASSPTSGFGQYF
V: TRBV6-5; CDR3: CASSPGQGLHEQYF
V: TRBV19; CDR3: CASTRQGVRVEKLFF
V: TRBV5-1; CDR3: CASSSEGARTEAFF
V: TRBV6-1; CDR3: CASSGSYRDPDF
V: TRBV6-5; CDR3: CASRGAGAGEETQYF
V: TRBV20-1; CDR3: CSARWWEKLFF
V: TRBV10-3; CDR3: CAISRDRNTEAFF
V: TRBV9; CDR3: CASSAGTESFYEQYF
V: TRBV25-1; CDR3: CASSETGVGTEAFF
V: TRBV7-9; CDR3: CASSLWTSGRAETQYF
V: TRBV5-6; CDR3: CASSRRSLFGYTF
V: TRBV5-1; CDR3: CASSLTGTNEKLFF
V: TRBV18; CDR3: CASSPPGLAANEQFF
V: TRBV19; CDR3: CASSIGGRATGELFF
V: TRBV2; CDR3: CASRAGAKETQYF
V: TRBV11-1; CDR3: CASSIQGYEQYF
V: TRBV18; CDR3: CASSPPAGLAGGYDTQYF
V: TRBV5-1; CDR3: CASSGTDYGYTF
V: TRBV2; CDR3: CASSFNRDYGYTF
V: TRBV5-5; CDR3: CASSLVSYEQYF
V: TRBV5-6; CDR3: CASSLSDRVGVQFF
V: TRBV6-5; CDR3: CASSWGGPYEQYF
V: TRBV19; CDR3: CASSIGGAANTEAFF
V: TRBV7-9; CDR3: CASSRTGTEAFF
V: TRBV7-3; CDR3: CASSLYRAGGINEQFF
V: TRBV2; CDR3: CASSVGGLAKQF
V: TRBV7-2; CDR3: CASSFRGRDEKLFF